This TCR beta chain was obtained from a study of cytomegalovirus exposure and HLA in healthy donors. Of note for this clone: Its target is unknown.

A multiplex PCR was run with 60 Vbeta primers and 13 Jbeta primers. Sequenced by immunoSEQ multiplex PCR; TCRdb stores in-frame clones only, minus some. The table has around 140,000 clones, about 79% seen once. Findings and limits, study-wide: Apparent HLA restriction characterized most CMV-associated TCR beta chains in a later analysis. Data from an earlier analysis indicated that most TCR beta V segments were productive either about 87% or about 30% of the time. As confirmed in vitro, a few CMV-associated chains were specific for CMV antigens.

Sequenced: PBMCs. The TCR was taken from a female donor in good health and CMV-seropositive.

The CDR3 coding sequence is TGTGCCAGCAGCCCCGCGGACAGGGGGGTTGTGAACACTGAAGCTTTCTTT. Residues: CASSPADRGVVNTEAFF. This chain joins TRBV5-4 and TRBJ1-1; 10 bases align to TRBD1. The V gene's germline CDR1 is SGHNT and CDR2 YYREEE (reference sequence). The CDR3 totals 17 residues. V was clipped by 4 bases and J by 0 bases; unmatched bases: 9.